Detailed here is one T cell receptor (beta chain). These data originate in a study of T cells expressing NK-cell markers. TCRdb re-called the 5' RACE reads, yielding one record per CDR3 amino acid sequence without DNA. The listing records about 460,000 distinct CDR3 sequences. The sequence was obtained from a woman aged 50 to 65 in good health. Sequencing was performed on blood T cells: a sorted CD56 or NKG2C T cell subset, CD4+ or CD8+ T cells, or bulk PBMC T cells (not recorded which).

CDR3 residues: CASSQQRGAGYF. The chain joins TRBV12-3 or TRBV12-4 to TRBJ2-4; the TCRdb call, TRBD1, lacks DNA for checking. This CDR3 is built from 12 residues.